This is a list of T cell receptor beta chains from one sample in a study of blood T cell repertoires in COVID-19. The method was immunoSEQ multiplex PCR; TCRdb's version includes in-frame clones alone and lacks a portion of them. The data contain about 95,000 clones, about 89% of them singletons. Sample: peripheral blood. These receptors originate from a woman aged 70 to 79 with acute or convalescent COVID-19. CDR3s include the opening cysteine and the closing phenylalanine or tryptophan. A D gene is named only where the DNA matches it firmly. Not every row has a clone size; where given, it reads once, few, many or a size class.

D gene,V gene,J gene,clone size,CDR3 DNA,CDR3 protein
TRBD2,TRBV7-8,TRBJ2-1,few,TGTGCCAGCAGGCGAACCGGGACTAGCGGAGAGCAGTTCTTC,CASRRTGTSGEQFF
TRBD1,TRBV28,TRBJ1-3,.,TGTGCCAGCAGTTCAGCGACAGGGTCGGGAAACACCATATATTTT,CASSSATGSGNTIYF
TRBD2,TRBV5-1,TRBJ2-2,.,TGCGCCAGCAGCTTGGAGCGACTAGCGGGAGTTGCCGGGGAGCTGTTTTTT,CASSLERLAGVAGELFF
TRBD2,TRBV5-1,TRBJ2-1,.,TGCGCCAGCAGCTTGTCTGGGGGCATCACTCCCGATCAAAGCGGGAGCTCCTACAATGAGCAGTTCTTC,CASSLSGGITPDQSGSSYNEQFF
.,TRBV5-3,TRBJ1-2,.,TGTGCCAGAAGCTTCGGGAGGGCCTACACCTTC,CARSFGRAYTF
TRBD1,TRBV3-1/TRBV3-2,TRBJ2-3,.,TGTGCCAGCAGCCAACCTATTGGGACAGGTGACACAGATACGCAGTATTTT,CASSQPIGTGDTDTQYF
TRBD2,TRBV10-2,TRBJ2-7,.,TGCGCCACCCGACGGGTCGGGAGGGGGTACGAGCAGTACTTC,CATRRVGRGYEQYF
.,TRBV10-2,TRBJ1-5,few,TGCGCCAGCAGTGAGTCTAGCAGGGGAAATCAGCCCCAGCATTTT,CASSESSRGNQPQHF
TRBD1,TRBV6-5,TRBJ2-3,once,TGTGCCAGCAGTCGGGACAGGGGTGATACGCAGTATTTT,CASSRDRGDTQYF
.,TRBV11-3,TRBJ2-2,.,TGTGCCAGCAGCTCGACCGGGAAGCTGTTTTTT,CASSSTGKLFF
.,TRBV19,TRBJ1-4,.,TGTGCCAGTGGAGAGAGGTGGGAAAAACTGTTTTTT,CASGERWEKLFF
.,TRBV7-2,TRBJ1-2,.,TGTGCCAGCAGCCCATTGACTCCCCAGATCTATGGCTACACCTTC,CASSPLTPQIYGYTF
TRBD1,TRBV7-2,TRBJ1-1,.,TGTGCCAGCAGCTTAGCTGCCAGGGGGGAAGCTTTCTTT,CASSLAARGEAFF
.,TRBV30,TRBJ1-2,.,TGTGCCTGGAGTTTCCGGACAGTGGGTGGCTACACCTTC,CAWSFRTVGGYTF
.,TRBV18,TRBJ1-5,.,TGTGCCAGCTCAGGGTGGGGGCTTCAAGGGGATCAGCCCCAGCATTTT,CASSGWGLQGDQPQHF
.,TRBV28,TRBJ1-5,.,TGTGCCTGTAGCAGGGACTATAGCAATCAGCCCCAGCATTTT,CACSRDYSNQPQHF
.,TRBV19,TRBJ2-2,.,TGTGCCAGTAGTAAGCAGGGAGGCACCGGGGAGCTGTTTTTT,CASSKQGGTGELFF
.,TRBV7-9,TRBJ2-2,.,TGTGCCAGCAGTACTAGCAAATATAACACCGGGGAGCTGTTTTTT,CASSTSKYNTGELFF
.,TRBV5-5,TRBJ2-3,.,TGTGCCAGCAGCCCCAGGGTCGGCACAGATACGCAGTATTTT,CASSPRVGTDTQYF
.,TRBV2,TRBJ1-1,.,TGTGCCAGCAGTGAATTCCAGAACACTGAAGCTTTCTTT,CASSEFQNTEAFF
.,TRBV9,TRBJ1-1,.,TGTGCCAGCAGCGTAGCACAGAGGAACACTGAAGCTTTCTTT,CASSVAQRNTEAFF
.,TRBV12-3/TRBV12-4,TRBJ2-7,.,TGTGCCAGCAGTTCAGGACTAAGGGAGCAGTACTTC,CASSSGLREQYF
TRBD2,TRBV6-5,TRBJ2-7,.,TGTGCCACCGACGGAAACAGCGGGATCCTCTACGAGCAGTACTTC,CATDGNSGILYEQYF
TRBD1,TRBV11-1,TRBJ1-1,.,TGTGCCAGCAGCCCCGACAGGGACACTGAAGCTTTCTTT,CASSPDRDTEAFF
TRBD2,TRBV7-9,TRBJ2-5,.,TGTGCCAGCAGCTCCCCGGGACTAGCGGGGGCTTCCCAAGAGACCCAGTACTTC,CASSSPGLAGASQETQYF
.,TRBV6-5,TRBJ1-2,.,TGTGCCAGCAGCAGGGACTTCAATAACTATGGCTACACCTTC,CASSRDFNNYGYTF
.,TRBV7-6,TRBJ1-2,.,TGTGCCAGCAGCTTAGAACCCGCCGGAGCGGTTGTCGGCTACACCTTC,CASSLEPAGAVVGYTF
.,TRBV10-3,TRBJ1-2,.,TGTGCCACAGGACAGTCTAACTATGGCTACACCTTC,CATGQSNYGYTF
TRBD2,TRBV14,TRBJ2-2,.,TGTGCCAGCAGCCAAGTACTCCTAGCGGGGGTCACCGGGGAGCTGTTTTTT,CASSQVLLAGVTGELFF
TRBD1,TRBV5-1,TRBJ2-5,.,TGCGCCAGCAGCCTAAAGGACAGGGGGCTAGAGGCGACCCAGTACTTC,CASSLKDRGLEATQYF
.,TRBV11-2,TRBJ1-4,.,TGTGCCAGCAGCACCTCCGGGACTGGCAATGAAAAACTGTTTTTT,CASSTSGTGNEKLFF
.,TRBV6-5,TRBJ2-5,.,TGTGCCAGCAGTTTCGGTGGTAGCGAGACCCAGTACTTC,CASSFGGSETQYF
TRBD1,TRBV5-1,TRBJ2-5,.,TGCGCCAGCAGTTTTGGACAGGGGGAGACCCAGTACTTC,CASSFGQGETQYF
TRBD1,TRBV27,TRBJ1-2,few,TGTGCCAGCAGTACGATGGACAGGGCCTATGGCTACACCTTC,CASSTMDRAYGYTF
TRBD1,TRBV5-5,TRBJ1-6,.,TGTGCCAGCAGCCCACAGGGGAGCTCCTATAATTCACCCCTCCACTTT,CASSPQGSSYNSPLHF
.,TRBV12-5,TRBJ2-6,.,TGTGCTAGTGGTTTGGTACGGTCCTCTGGGGCCAACGTCCTGACTTTC,CASGLVRSSGANVLTF
TRBD1,TRBV11-3,TRBJ2-2,.,TGTGCCAGCAGCTTAGATGGGACAGCGAACACCGGGGAGCTGTTTTTT,CASSLDGTANTGELFF
.,TRBV18,TRBJ1-5,.,TGTGCCAGCTCACCAGGACAGAATCAGCCCCAGCATTTT,CASSPGQNQPQHF
TRBD2,TRBV6-1,TRBJ2-1,.,TGTGCCAGCAGTACTCCGAGCGGGGGTAGGAATGAGCAGTTCTTC,CASSTPSGGRNEQFF
TRBD1,TRBV27,TRBJ1-5,.,TGTGCCAGCAGCCAATCCTACCGGACAGGGGTGAGCAATCAGCCCCAGCATTTT,CASSQSYRTGVSNQPQHF
TRBD2,TRBV19,TRBJ2-3,.,TGTGCCAGTAGTATCCCCAGACTAGCGGGGGGGGCAGATACGCAGTATTTT,CASSIPRLAGGADTQYF
TRBD1,TRBV6-5,TRBJ2-7,.,TGTGCCAGCAGCCGAGGACAGGGCCCTTCCGAGCAGTACTTC,CASSRGQGPSEQYF
TRBD1,TRBV28,TRBJ1-2,once,TGTGCCAGCAGCACGACAGGGATCGGCTACACCTTC,CASSTTGIGYTF
TRBD1,TRBV3-1/TRBV3-2,TRBJ1-2,.,TGTGCCAGCAGCCAGGGGACAGGGGACTATGGCTACACCTTC,CASSQGTGDYGYTF
.,TRBV21-1,TRBJ2-5,.,TGTGCCAGCAGCAAAGGAAGCAGGGTTACGGAGACCCAGTACTTC,CASSKGSRVTETQYF
.,TRBV18,TRBJ1-4,few,TGTGCCAGCTCATCCGGGTCTGGCCCCAATGAAAAACTGTTTTTT,CASSSGSGPNEKLFF
.,TRBV6-1,TRBJ1-2,.,TGTGCCAGCAGTGAATCCCCCATGGGGGCTGGCTACACCTTC,CASSESPMGAGYTF
.,TRBV3-1/TRBV3-2,TRBJ1-5,.,TGTGCCAGCAGCCAGCGAGGTAGCAATCAGCCCCAGCATTTT,CASSQRGSNQPQHF
.,TRBV5-4,TRBJ2-1,.,TGTGCCAGCAGCCACCGGGACAAACCTTACAATGAGCAGTTCTTC,CASSHRDKPYNEQFF
.,TRBV6-5,TRBJ2-7,.,TGTGCCAGCAGTTATCTTCTACAGCCCTCCTACGAGCAGTACTTC,CASSYLLQPSYEQYF
TRBD1,TRBV19,TRBJ1-1,.,TGTGCCAGTAGCCCCAGGGGGAGTACTGAAGCTTTCTTT,CASSPRGSTEAFF
TRBD2,TRBV3-1/TRBV3-2,TRBJ2-1,.,TGTGCCAGCAGCCAGCCCGGGACTAGCGGGTTAAATGAGCAGTTCTTC,CASSQPGTSGLNEQFF